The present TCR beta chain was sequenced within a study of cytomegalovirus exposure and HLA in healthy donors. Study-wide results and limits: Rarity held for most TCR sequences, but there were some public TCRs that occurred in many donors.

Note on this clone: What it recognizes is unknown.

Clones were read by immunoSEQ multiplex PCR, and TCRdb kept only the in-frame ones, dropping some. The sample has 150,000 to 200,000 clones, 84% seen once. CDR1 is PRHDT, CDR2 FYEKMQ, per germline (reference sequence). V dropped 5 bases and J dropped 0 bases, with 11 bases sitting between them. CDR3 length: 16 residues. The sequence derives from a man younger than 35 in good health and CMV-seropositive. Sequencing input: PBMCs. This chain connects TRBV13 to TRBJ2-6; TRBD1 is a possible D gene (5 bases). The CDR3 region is CASSLKGFSGANVLTF. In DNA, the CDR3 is TGTGCCAGCAGCCTCAAGGGGTTCTCTGGGGCCAACGTCCTGACTTTC.